Listed below are T cell receptor beta chains from one sample, sequenced in a study of blood T cell repertoires in COVID-19. Using immunoSEQ multiplex PCR, the repertoire was profiled, and TCRdb retains in-frame clones only, with some absent. The sample holds some 150,000 clones, roughly 87% seen once. The sequencing sample was made of peripheral blood. The receptors derive from a woman aged 70-85 years with acute or convalescent COVID-19. The CDR3 runs from the conserved cysteine through the conserved F or W. D genes are given only for firm matches. Only some rows state a clone size, as once, few, many or a class for expanded clones.

size	D	V	J	DNA	CDR3
NA	NA	TRBV5-1	TRBJ1-2	TGCGCCAGCAGCTTGGAAACGGGAAGCGCCCCCTATGGCTACACCTTC	CASSLETGSAPYGYTF
NA	TRBD2	TRBV7-9	TRBJ2-3	TGTGCCAGCAGCTTAGGGACTAGCGGGGGTTTCACAGATACGCAGTATTTT	CASSLGTSGGFTDTQYF
NA	NA	TRBV7-9	TRBJ1-1	TGTGCCAGCTACAACGGTCGAGGGGAAGCTTTCTTT	CASYNGRGEAFF
NA	NA	TRBV6-5	TRBJ1-6	TGTGCCAGCAGCCGGGATTCTGTTAATTCACCCCTCCACTTT	CASSRDSVNSPLHF
once	NA	TRBV19	TRBJ1-5	TGTGCCAGTAGTTGGTCGGGACAGCCCCAGCATTTT	CASSWSGQPQHF
NA	NA	TRBV9	TRBJ2-3	TGTGCCAGCAGCGTAGCCAGGGGCACAGATACGCAGTATTTT	CASSVARGTDTQYF
NA	TRBD2	TRBV5-1	TRBJ2-3	TGCGCCAGCCAGACCATTAGCGGGAGGGATACGCAGTATTTT	CASQTISGRDTQYF
NA	TRBD2	TRBV2	TRBJ2-3	TGTGCCAGCGGAGGACTAGCGGGAGCGGATACGCAGTATTTT	CASGGLAGADTQYF
once	NA	TRBV11-2	TRBJ1-2	TGTGCCAGCAGCTTAGGTCCTTTCTCGGGCTATGGCTACACCTTC	CASSLGPFSGYGYTF
NA	TRBD1	TRBV5-1	TRBJ1-5	TGCGCCAGCAGCTTGGGTGGACAGGAATATAGCAATCAGCCCCAGCATTTT	CASSLGGQEYSNQPQHF
NA	NA	TRBV12-2	TRBJ2-7	TGTGCAAGTCGCCCGGAAGTAGACAGTAGGTACGAGCAGTACTTC	CASRPEVDSRYEQYF
NA	NA	TRBV23-1	TRBJ1-1	TGCGCCAGCAGTCAATCGTCACAGGGTGAGAACACTGAAGCTTTCTTT	CASSQSSQGENTEAFF
NA	NA	TRBV19	TRBJ1-5	TGTGCCAGTACCCTTATCGGGGAAGAGGGTCAGCCCCAGCATTTT	CASTLIGEEGQPQHF
once	TRBD1	TRBV18	TRBJ2-1	TGTGCCAGCTCACCGGCTCAAGGGCAGGGGGCAAACAATGAGCAGTTCTTC	CASSPAQGQGANNEQFF
few	NA	TRBV27	TRBJ2-6	TGTGCCAGCAGTTTACGTCCCGCAGGGTCTGGGGCCAACGTCCTGACTTTC	CASSLRPAGSGANVLTF